This entry lists 2 T cell receptor beta chains sequenced from one sample in a study of blood T cell repertoires in COVID-19. Assay used: immunoSEQ multiplex PCR; TCRdb lists only in-frame clones, some missing. The data hold 55,000 to 65,000 clones, with about 87% observed a single time. The specimen sequenced was peripheral blood. These receptors all stem from a man in his 60s with active or convalescent COVID-19.

V gene TRBV7-9 combines with J gene TRBJ2-1; D is undetermined. In germline, CDR1 is SEHNR, CDR2 FQNEAQ (reference sequence). This CDR3 region has 13 residues. Trimming removed 2 bases at V and 6 bases at J, with 8 bases between. The CDR3: CASSLYFPNEQFF. CDR3 in DNA: TGTGCCAGCAGCTTATATTTTCCCAATGAGCAGTTCTTC.

The V and J genes are TRBV6-5 and TRBJ1-2; a weak D match, TRBD1 (6 bases). V lost 0 bases and J lost 5, with 10 bases in between. The CDR3 consists of 14 residues. Germline V gene sequence: CDR1 MNHEY, CDR2 SVGAGI. CDR3 bases: TGTGCCAGCAGTTACTCGGGGGCACGGTATGGCTACACCTTC. Its translation: CASSYSGARYGYTF.